Below, 10 T cell receptor beta chains from the same sample are listed, as sequenced in a study of T and B cells in COVID-19 patients (TCRdb year 2020). Genomic DNA extracted from blood was used in amounts of roughly 240-500 ng for amplification of TRB repertoires. Instrument used: Illumina MiSeq. Multiplex PCR with BIOMED2 TRB-A/B primer pools was used to amplify TRB rearrangements. The public reads were run again by TCRdb, first through fastp at Q25 and then through MiXCR, and only productive beta chains were kept. Each entry is one CDR3 protein sequence, shown with its most common DNA and genes. In this sample the table shows over 7,000 distinct CDR3 sequences, around 31% of which occur a single time. The ten top clones hold around 24% of the sample. The specimen was blood. All receptors come from a human donor with active COVID-19.

Comments on this clonotype: A much larger clone sits a single nucleotide away, making a read error possible. This chain uses TRBV6-1 with TRBJ2-2; no clear D gene. V lost 8 bases and J lost 5, with 15 bases in between. Per the germline V gene, CDR1 is MNHNS and CDR2 is SASEGT. This CDR3 comprises 14 residues. Here the CDR3 DNA reads TGTGCCAGCTCTTGGGCGCATGGAACCGGGGAGCTGTTTTTT. This codes for CASSWAHGTGELFF.

By share, this clonotype counts as medium-sized. The chain couples TRBV12-3 or TRBV12-4 to TRBJ2-1, with TRBD1 as a possible D gene (5 bases). The CDR3 is 13 residues long. Trimming shortened V by 6 bases and J by 5 bases, and 11 bases separated the two germline ends. The CDR3 nucleotides are TGTGCCAGCAGAACGACAGCTCACAATGAGCAGTTCTTC. Translated: CASRTTAHNEQFF.

This clonotype is medium-sized. The gene calls are TRBV19 and TRBJ2-4, with 9 bases identical to TRBD2. The CDR3 consists of 16 residues. Germline trimming cut 0 bases from V and 6 bases from J; bases unmatched to any gene: 6. Germline V gene data show CDR1 as LNHDA and CDR2 as SQIVND (reference sequence). The CDR3 reads CASSIEGGGAANIQYF. As DNA, the CDR3 is TGTGCCAGTAGTATAGAGGGCGGGGGGGCTGCAAACATTCAGTACTTC. The entire variable domain, with the rest obtained from reference TRBV19 and TRBJ2-4, is as follows: DGGITQSPKYLFRKEGQNVTLSCEQNLNHDAMYWYRQDPGQGLRLIYYSQIVNDFQKGDIAEGYSVSREKKESFPLTVTSAQKNPTAFYLCASSIEGGGAANIQYFGAGTRLSVL.

The chain joins TRBV6-2 or TRBV6-3 to TRBJ1-6; D unclear. The CDR3 is 12 residues long. Between the trimmed V and J ends, which lost 2 bases and 14 bases, there was a span of 10 bases. Per germline, CDR1 MNHEY and CDR2 SVGEGT. The CDR3 DNA reads as TGTGCCAGCAGTTACGGCGGATCATCCCTCCACTTT. Translation: CASSYGGSSLHF.

The chain uses TRBV11-2 and TRBJ2-5, with D uncertain. The CDR3 runs to 14 residues. The germline CDR1 and CDR2 sequences are SGHAT and FQNNGV. V was trimmed by 1 base and J by 7 bases, leaving 13 bases between them. DNA for the CDR3: TGTGCCAGCAGCTTAGTCCGAGACTGGGGGACCCAGTACTTC. Its protein is CASSLVRDWGTQYF.

The rearrangement joins TRBV5-4 to TRBJ1-1; D is unclear. The CDR3 runs 12 residues. Trimming stripped 0 bases from V and 9 bases from J, with 9 bases between. Germline CDR1 and CDR2: SGHNT and YYREEE (reference sequence). CDR3 loop: CASSLGGIKAFF. The CDR3, as DNA: TGTGCCAGCAGCTTGGGGGGAATTAAAGCTTTCTTT.

This clonotype was counted only a few times. The V and J genes are TRBV4-3 and TRBJ2-3, with TRBD2 matching over 10 bases. Germline CDR1 is LGHNA and CDR2 is YSLEER. V trimming: 4 bases; J trimming: 7 bases; junction bases outside the gene matches: 23. The length of the CDR3 is 20 residues. CDR3 in amino acids: CASSPMGAGGGVSVMNTQYF. CDR3 in DNA: TGCGCCAGCAGCCCAATGGGAGCGGGGGGGGGTGTATCGGTCATGAATACGCAGTATTTT.

This clonotype was seen more than once but under ten times. The J gene is TRBJ1-1, the V gene TRBV5-4; perhaps TRBD1 as D (5 bases). This CDR3 is 15 amino acids long. CDR1 is SGHNT and CDR2 is YYREEE in the germline V gene (reference sequence). Trimming stripped 1 base from V and 1 base from J, with 11 bases between. CDR3 sequence reads: CASSLKQGGNTEAFF. The CDR3 DNA sequence: TGTGCCAGCAGCTTGAAGCAGGGAGGGAACACTGAAGCTTTCTTT. Together with reference TRBV5-4 and TRBJ1-1, the CDR3 gives the full variable domain: ETGVTQSPTHLIKTRGQQVTLRCSSQSGHNTVSWYQQALGQGPQFIFQYYREEENGRGNFPPRFSGLQFPNYSSELNVNALELDDSALYLCASSLKQGGNTEAFFGQGTRLTVV.

This clonotype was seen more than once but under ten times. This chain uses TRBV5-6 with TRBJ2-5; 7 nucleotides line up with TRBD1. Germline V gene lookup returns CDR1 SGHDT and CDR2 YYEEEE. This CDR3 is built from 16 residues. Trimming cost V 0 bases and J 4 bases; bases outside gene matches: 9. CDR3 nucleotides: TGTGCCAGCAGCTTGGAAGACAGGGTGGTTGGAGAGACCCAGTACTTC. It specifies CASSLEDRVVGETQYF. The full variable domain, rest sourced from reference TRBV5-6 and TRBJ2-5, is DAGVTQSPTHLIKTRGQQVTLRCSPKSGHDTVSWYQQALGQGPQFIFQYYEEEERQRGNFPDRFSGHQFPNYSSELNVNALLLGDSALYLCASSLEDRVVGETQYFGPGTRLLVL.

This clonotype was found a few times. The V and J genes are TRBV6-1 and TRBJ2-2; a weak D match, TRBD2 (7 bases). From germline, CDR1 is MNHNS and CDR2 SASEGT. The CDR3 sequence is 14 residues long. Trimming removed 4 bases from V and 7 bases from J, with 13 bases in between. In DNA, the CDR3 is TGTGCCAGCAGTGGGGGGGGCCGAGGCGGGGAGCTGTTTTTT. It translates to CASSGGGRGGELFF.